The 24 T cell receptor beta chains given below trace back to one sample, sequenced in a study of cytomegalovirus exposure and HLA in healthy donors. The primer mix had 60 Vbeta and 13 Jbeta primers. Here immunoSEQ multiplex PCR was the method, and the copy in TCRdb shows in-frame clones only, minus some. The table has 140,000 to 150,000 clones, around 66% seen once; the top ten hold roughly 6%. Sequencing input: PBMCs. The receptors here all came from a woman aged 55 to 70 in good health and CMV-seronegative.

The CDR3 DNA is TGTGCCAGCAGCTTATCCCCCTCGGCCGCGGGGTCACCCCTCCACTTT. Amino acid sequence: CASSLSPSAAGSPLHF. The chain recombines TRBV7-3 with TRBJ1-6; D remains unclear. Germline V gene lookup returns CDR1 SGHTA and CDR2 FQGTGA. This CDR3 spans 16 amino acids. The V end was cut by 2 bases, the J end by 10 bases, with 18 bases between.

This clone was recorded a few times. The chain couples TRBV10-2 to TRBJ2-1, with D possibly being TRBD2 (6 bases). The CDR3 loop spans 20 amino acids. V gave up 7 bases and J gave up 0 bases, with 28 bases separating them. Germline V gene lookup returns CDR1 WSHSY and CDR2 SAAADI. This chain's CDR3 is CASKGRVSRGNPSSYNEQFF. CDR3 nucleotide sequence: TGCGCCAGCAAGGGAAGGGTGTCGCGGGGAAATCCGAGCTCCTACAATGAGCAGTTCTTC.

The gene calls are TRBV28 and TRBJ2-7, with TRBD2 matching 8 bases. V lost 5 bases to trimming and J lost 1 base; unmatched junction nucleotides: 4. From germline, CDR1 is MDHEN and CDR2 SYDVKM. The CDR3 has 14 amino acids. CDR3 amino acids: CASSSPGGSYEQYF. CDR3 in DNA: TGTGCCAGCAGTAGTCCGGGAGGGTCCTACGAGCAGTACTTC.

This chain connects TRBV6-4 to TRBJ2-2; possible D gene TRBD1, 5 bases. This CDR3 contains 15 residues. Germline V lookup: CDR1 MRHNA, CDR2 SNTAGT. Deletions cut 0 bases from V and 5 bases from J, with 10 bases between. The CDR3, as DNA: TGTGCCAGCAGTGACTCCGGGCAGGGTACCGGGGAGCTGTTTTTT. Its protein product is CASSDSGQGTGELFF.

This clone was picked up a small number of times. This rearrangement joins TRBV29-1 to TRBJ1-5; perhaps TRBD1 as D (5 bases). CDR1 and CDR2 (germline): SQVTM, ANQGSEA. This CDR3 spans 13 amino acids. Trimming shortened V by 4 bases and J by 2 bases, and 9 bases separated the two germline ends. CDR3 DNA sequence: TGCAGCGTTGCAGGGTATGGCAATCAGCCCCAGCATTTT. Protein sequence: CSVAGYGNQPQHF.

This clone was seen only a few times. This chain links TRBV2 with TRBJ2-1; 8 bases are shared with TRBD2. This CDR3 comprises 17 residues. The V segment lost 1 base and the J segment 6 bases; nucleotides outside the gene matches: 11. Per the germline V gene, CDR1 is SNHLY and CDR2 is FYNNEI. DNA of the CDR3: TGTGCCAGCAGTGAAGGACCTCTGCCGGGGGGGGCCAATGAGCAGTTCTTC. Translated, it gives CASSEGPLPGGANEQFF.

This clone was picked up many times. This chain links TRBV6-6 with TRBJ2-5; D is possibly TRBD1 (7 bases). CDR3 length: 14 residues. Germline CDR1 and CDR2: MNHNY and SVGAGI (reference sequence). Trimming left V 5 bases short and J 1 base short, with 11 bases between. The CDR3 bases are TGTGCCAGCAGTCGCGGGACAGTCCAAGAGACCCAGTACTTC. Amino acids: CASSRGTVQETQYF.

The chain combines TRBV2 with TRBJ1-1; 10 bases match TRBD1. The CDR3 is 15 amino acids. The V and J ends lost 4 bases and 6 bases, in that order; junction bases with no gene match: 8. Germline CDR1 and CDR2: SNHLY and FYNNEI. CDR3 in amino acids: CASSAPGQGVPEAFF. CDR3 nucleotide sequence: TGTGCCAGCAGTGCGCCAGGACAGGGGGTCCCTGAAGCTTTCTTT.

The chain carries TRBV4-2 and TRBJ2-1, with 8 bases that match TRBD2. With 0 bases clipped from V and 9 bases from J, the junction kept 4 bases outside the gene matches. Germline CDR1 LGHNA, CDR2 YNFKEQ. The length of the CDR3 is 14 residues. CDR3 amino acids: CASSQDAGGLEQFF. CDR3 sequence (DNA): TGTGCCAGCAGCCAAGATGCGGGGGGCCTTGAGCAGTTCTTC.

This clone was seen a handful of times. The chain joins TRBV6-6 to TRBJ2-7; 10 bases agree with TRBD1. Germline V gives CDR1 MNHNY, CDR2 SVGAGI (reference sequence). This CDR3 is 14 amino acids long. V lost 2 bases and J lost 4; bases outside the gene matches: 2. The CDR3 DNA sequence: TGTGCCAGCAGTTACCAGGACAGGGGGTACGAGCAGTACTTC. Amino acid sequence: CASSYQDRGYEQYF.

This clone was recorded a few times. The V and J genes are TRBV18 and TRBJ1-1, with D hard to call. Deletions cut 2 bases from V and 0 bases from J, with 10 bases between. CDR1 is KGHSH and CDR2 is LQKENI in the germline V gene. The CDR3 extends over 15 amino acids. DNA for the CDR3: TGTGCCAGCTCACCATTGTCAGGTTTGAACACTGAAGCTTTCTTT. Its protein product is CASSPLSGLNTEAFF.

The CDR3 sequence is CSVESRVQNIQYF. The CDR3 DNA reads TGCAGCGTTGAGTCCAGGGTCCAAAACATTCAGTACTTC. This chain connects TRBV29-1 to TRBJ2-4, with a possible D match to TRBD1 (5 bases). The CDR3 runs 13 residues. V was shortened by 3 bases and J by 5 bases, with 11 bases between the two germline ends. Germline V gene lookup returns CDR1 SQVTM and CDR2 ANQGSEA.

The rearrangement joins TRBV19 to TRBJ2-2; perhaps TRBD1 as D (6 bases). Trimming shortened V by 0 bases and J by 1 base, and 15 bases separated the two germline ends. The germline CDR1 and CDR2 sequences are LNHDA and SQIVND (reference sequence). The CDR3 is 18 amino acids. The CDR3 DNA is TGTGCCAGTAGTATAGATCAGGGGCAGGCACGGAACACCGGGGAGCTGTTTTTT. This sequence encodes CASSIDQGQARNTGELFF.

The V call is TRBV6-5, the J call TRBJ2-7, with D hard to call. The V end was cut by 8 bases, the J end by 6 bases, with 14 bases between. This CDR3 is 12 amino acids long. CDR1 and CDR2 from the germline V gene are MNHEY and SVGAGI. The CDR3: CASRFSFGEQYF. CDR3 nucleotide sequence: TGTGCCAGCCGATTCTCATTCGGCGAGCAGTACTTC.

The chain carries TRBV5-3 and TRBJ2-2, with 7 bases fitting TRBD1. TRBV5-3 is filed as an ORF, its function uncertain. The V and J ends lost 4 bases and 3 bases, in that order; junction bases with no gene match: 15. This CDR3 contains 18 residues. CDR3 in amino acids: CARSPEDRSRGDTGELFF. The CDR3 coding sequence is TGTGCCAGAAGCCCAGAGGACAGGAGCCGTGGGGACACCGGGGAGCTGTTTTTT.

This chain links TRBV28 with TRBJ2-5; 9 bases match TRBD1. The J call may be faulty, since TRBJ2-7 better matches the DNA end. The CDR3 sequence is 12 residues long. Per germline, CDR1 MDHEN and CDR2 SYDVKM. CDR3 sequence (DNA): TGTGCCAGCCGGACAGGGGTTTACGAGCAGTACTTC. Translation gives CASRTGVYEQYF.

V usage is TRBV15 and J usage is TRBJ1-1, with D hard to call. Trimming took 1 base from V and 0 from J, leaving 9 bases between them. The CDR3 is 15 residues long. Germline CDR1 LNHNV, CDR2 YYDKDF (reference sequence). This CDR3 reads CATSRGSRLNTEAFF. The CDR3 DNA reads TGTGCCACCAGCAGAGGGTCGAGGCTGAACACTGAAGCTTTCTTT.

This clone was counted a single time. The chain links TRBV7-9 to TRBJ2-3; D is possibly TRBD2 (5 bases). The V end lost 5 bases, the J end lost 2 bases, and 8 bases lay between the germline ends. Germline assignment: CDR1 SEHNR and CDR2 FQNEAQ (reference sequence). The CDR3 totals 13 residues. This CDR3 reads CASSPDFTDTQYF. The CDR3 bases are TGTGCCAGCAGCCCGGACTTCACAGATACGCAGTATTTT.

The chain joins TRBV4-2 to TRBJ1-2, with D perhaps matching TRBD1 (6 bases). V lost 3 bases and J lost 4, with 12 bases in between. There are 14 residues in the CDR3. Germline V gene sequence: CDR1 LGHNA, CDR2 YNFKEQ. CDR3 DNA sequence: TGTGCCAGCAGCCAGATAGGGACACCCTATGGCTACACCTTC. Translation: CASSQIGTPYGYTF.

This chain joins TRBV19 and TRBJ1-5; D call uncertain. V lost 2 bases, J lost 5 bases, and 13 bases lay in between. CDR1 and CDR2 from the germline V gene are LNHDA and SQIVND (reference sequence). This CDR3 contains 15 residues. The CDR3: CASSIMRNSDQPQHF. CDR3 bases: TGTGCCAGTAGTATAATGCGGAATTCCGATCAGCCCCAGCATTTT.

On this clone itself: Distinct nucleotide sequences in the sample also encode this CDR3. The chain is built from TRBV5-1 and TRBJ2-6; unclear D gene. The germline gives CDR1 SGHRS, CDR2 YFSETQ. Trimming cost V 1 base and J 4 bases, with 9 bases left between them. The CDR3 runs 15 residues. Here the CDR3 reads CASSLTGSGANVLTF. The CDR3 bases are TGCGCCAGCAGCTTGACGGGTTCCGGGGCCAACGTCCTGACTTTC.

The CDR3 DNA is TGTGCCAGCAGTTTTACCCCGAGGGCGCAGCGGGGGGCCTACGAGCAGTACTTC. This gives the protein CASSFTPRAQRGAYEQYF. The gene calls are TRBV27 and TRBJ2-7; the match to TRBD2 covers 9 bases. Germline CDR1 and CDR2: MNHEY and SMNVEV (reference sequence). J lost 2 bases, V lost 3 bases, and 14 bases had no gene match. The CDR3 loop spans 18 amino acids.

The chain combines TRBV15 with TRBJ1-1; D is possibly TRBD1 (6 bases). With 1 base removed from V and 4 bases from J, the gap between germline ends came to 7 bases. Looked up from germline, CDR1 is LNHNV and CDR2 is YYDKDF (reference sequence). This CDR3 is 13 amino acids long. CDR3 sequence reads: CATSRAGVTEAFF. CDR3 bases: TGTGCCACCAGCAGAGCAGGGGTCACTGAAGCTTTCTTT.

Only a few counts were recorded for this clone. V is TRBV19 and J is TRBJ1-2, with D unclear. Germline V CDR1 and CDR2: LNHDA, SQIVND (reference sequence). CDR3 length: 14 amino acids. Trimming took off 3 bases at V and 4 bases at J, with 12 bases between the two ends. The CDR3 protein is CASSILGSAYGYTF. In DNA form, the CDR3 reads TGTGCCAGTAGTATTCTGGGGAGTGCCTATGGCTACACCTTC. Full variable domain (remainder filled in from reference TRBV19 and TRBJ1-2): DGGITQSPKYLFRKEGQNVTLSCEQNLNHDAMYWYRQDPGQGLRLIYYSQIVNDFQKGDIAEGYSVSREKKESFPLTVTSAQKNPTAFYLCASSILGSAYGYTFGSGTRLTVV.